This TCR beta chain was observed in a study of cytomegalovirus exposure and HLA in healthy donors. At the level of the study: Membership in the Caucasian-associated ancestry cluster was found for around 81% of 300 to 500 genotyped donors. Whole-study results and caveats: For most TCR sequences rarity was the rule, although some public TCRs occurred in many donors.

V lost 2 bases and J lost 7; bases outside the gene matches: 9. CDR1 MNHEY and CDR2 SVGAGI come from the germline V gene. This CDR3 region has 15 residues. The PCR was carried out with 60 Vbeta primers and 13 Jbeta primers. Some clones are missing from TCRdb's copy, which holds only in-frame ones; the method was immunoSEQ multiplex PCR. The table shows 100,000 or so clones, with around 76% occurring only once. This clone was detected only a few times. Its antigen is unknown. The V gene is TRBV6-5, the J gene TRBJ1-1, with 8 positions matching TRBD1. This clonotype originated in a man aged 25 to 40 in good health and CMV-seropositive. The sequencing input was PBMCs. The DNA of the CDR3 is TGTGCCAGCAGTTACGCAACAAGCAGGGGGCTTGAAGCTTTCTTT. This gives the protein CASSYATSRGLEAFF.